These T cell receptor beta chains were read from a single sample in a study of beta chain features in type 1 diabetes. Libraries were prepared by immunoSEQ multiplex PCR; TCRdb keeps only in-frame clonotypes and omits some of them. The sample shows 15,000 to 20,000 clones, approximately 50% of them seen only once. Sequencing input: stem cell memory CD4+ T cells from blood. The receptors were sampled from a woman between 18 and 29 years old in good health. CDR3s include the opening cysteine and the closing phenylalanine or tryptophan. D genes are given only for firm matches. Expanded clones get a size class; other rows say once, few or many, or leave the size out.

14 | few | NA | TRBJ2-1 | TRBV30 | TGTGCCAGTCCTCGGGCGGGATGGGGGAATGAGCAGTTCTTC | CASPRAGWGNEQFF
15 | few | TRBD2 | TRBJ2-7 | TRBV2 | TGTGCCAGCAGTGTATCTAGCGGGAGAAGCTACGAGCAGTACTTC | CASSVSSGRSYEQYF
13 | NA | NA | TRBJ1-2 | TRBV15 | TGTGCCACCAGCTCCGCAGGGCTCAGTGGCTACACCTTC | CATSSAGLSGYTF
15 | few | NA | TRBJ1-1 | TRBV6-1 | TGTGCCAGCAGTGACGCGCAGGCCTCGAACACTGAAGCTTTCTTT | CASSDAQASNTEAFF
16 | NA | TRBD2 | TRBJ2-1 | TRBV5-1 | TGCGCCAGCAGCGCGGGGGTGTCGATGGCATACAATGAGCAGTTCTTC | CASSAGVSMAYNEQFF
15 | NA | TRBD1 | TRBJ1-4 | TRBV30 | TGTGCCTGGACCCTACCGACAGGGTGGAATGAAAAACTGTTTTTT | CAWTLPTGWNEKLFF
13 | NA | NA | TRBJ2-2 | TRBV25-1 | TGTGCCAGCAGGCCGACACCCACCGGGGAGCTGTTTTTT | CASRPTPTGELFF
14 | NA | NA | TRBJ1-5 | TRBV6-1 | TGTGCCAGCAGACAGGACTATAGCAATCAGCCCCAGCATTTT | CASRQDYSNQPQHF
14 | few | NA | TRBJ2-5 | TRBV29-1 | TGCAGCGTTGAAGCCGGGGGTTTGGGAGAGACCCAGTACTTC | CSVEAGGLGETQYF
11 | few | TRBD1 | TRBJ1-1 | TRBV29-1 | TGCAGCGTACAGGGGGGAACTGAAGCTTTCTTT | CSVQGGTEAFF
15 | few | NA | TRBJ1-4 | TRBV25-1 | TGTGCCAGCAGCGAAGGGGGGGCGGTGAACGAAAAACTGTTTTTT | CASSEGGAVNEKLFF
13 | NA | NA | TRBJ1-4 | TRBV18 | TGTGCCAGCTCACCGTTTGAGTTTGAAAAACTGTTTTTT | CASSPFEFEKLFF
14 | NA | NA | TRBJ1-2 | TRBV18 | TGTGCCAGCTCACCCGAAGTCGACACTTATGGCTACACCTTC | CASSPEVDTYGYTF
16 | NA | TRBD2 | TRBJ2-2 | TRBV6-6 | TGTGCCAGCAGTGGAAGCGGGAGGCGGAACACCGGGGAGCTGTTTTTT | CASSGSGRRNTGELFF
15 | few | TRBD1 | TRBJ1-1 | TRBV5-4 | TGTGCCAGCAGCCCGGACAGGGGGCTGGGCACTGAAGCTTTCTTT | CASSPDRGLGTEAFF
13 | NA | NA | TRBJ1-5 | TRBV30 | TGTGCCTGGAGCCTAAGAGGGAGCCAGCCCCAGCATTTT | CAWSLRGSQPQHF
14 | NA | NA | TRBJ1-1 | TRBV5-1 | TGCGCCAGCAGCATGGGAGGGCTGAACACTGAAGCTTTCTTT | CASSMGGLNTEAFF
14 | NA | NA | TRBJ2-7 | TRBV2 | TGTGCCAGCACCGCCAGGGTGCTTGCCTACGAGCAGTACTTC | CASTARVLAYEQYF
14 | few | NA | TRBJ1-2 | TRBV7-9 | TGTGCCAGCAGCTTCCCAGGGGACAACTATGGCTACACCTTC | CASSFPGDNYGYTF
12 | NA | NA | TRBJ1-5 | TRBV28 | TGTGCCCTGGGGAGTTCCTATCAGCCCCAGCATTTT | CALGSSYQPQHF
15 | NA | TRBD2 | TRBJ2-1 | TRBV7-8 | TGTGCCAGCAGCAGACTAGCGGGGGGATACAATGAGCAGTTCTTC | CASSRLAGGYNEQFF
15 | NA | TRBD1 | TRBJ2-5 | TRBV6-1 | TGTGCCAGCAGCGGCGCGGGGACAGGGGTGGAGACCCAGTACTTC | CASSGAGTGVETQYF
16 | NA | TRBD1 | TRBJ2-1 | TRBV7-3 | TGTGCCAGCAGCTTCACCGGGACAGGATCTTACAATGAGCAGTTCTTC | CASSFTGTGSYNEQFF
12 | few | NA | TRBJ1-2 | TRBV14 | TGTGCCAGCAGCTCGAGTAACTATGGCTACACCTTC | CASSSSNYGYTF
13 | few | TRBD2 | TRBJ2-1 | TRBV25-1 | TGTGCCGCCCAGGGACTAACGGGGAATGAGCAGTTCTTC | CAAQGLTGNEQFF